This T cell receptor beta chain originates from a study of T cell repertoires in cytomegalovirus infection. Whole-study context: From public TCR beta signatures came an indication of both CMV infection and matching HLA type. Study observations and caveats: The ex vivo response showed dominance by HLA-C-restricted CMV-specific TCR beta clonotypes. Cumulative public TCR beta family frequency identified CMV carriers with the relevant HLA.

Via MiXCR, TCRdb re-called the reads, giving one row per CDR3 protein. The repertoire has around 740,000 distinct CDR3 sequences, roughly 35% of them found once; the top ten carry 2.5% to 3.5%. CDR3 length equals 12 residues. Of note for this clonotype: Its specificity is not known. The germline gene is not matched at one end of the junction; a read error may be the cause.

The clonotype was recovered from a human donor in good health (CMV status not recorded). Some clones in this sample may be carry-over from other donors' samples. Sequencing was performed on PBMCs. The J gene is TRBJ1-2, the V gene TRBV12-3 or TRBV12-4, with D perhaps TRBD1 (5 bases). The CDR3: CASSGTNYVDNF. CDR3 coding DNA: TGTGCCAGCAGCGGGACTAACTATGTCGACAACTTC.